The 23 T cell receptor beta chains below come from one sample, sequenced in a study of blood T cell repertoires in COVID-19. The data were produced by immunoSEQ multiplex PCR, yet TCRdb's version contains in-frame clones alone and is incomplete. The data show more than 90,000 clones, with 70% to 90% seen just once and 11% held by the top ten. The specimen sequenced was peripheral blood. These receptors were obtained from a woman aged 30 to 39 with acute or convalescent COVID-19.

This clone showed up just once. Here the CDR3 reads CASSLWGDSGQVGYTF. For the CDR3, the DNA is TGTGCCAGCAGTTTATGGGGCGATTCGGGACAGGTGGGCTACACCTTC. The V call is TRBV28, the J call TRBJ1-2; the match to TRBD1 covers 8 bases. V was pared by 0 bases and J by 8 bases, with 11 bases of the junction left unmatched. The CDR3 extends over 16 amino acids. The V gene's germline CDR1 is MDHEN and CDR2 SYDVKM.

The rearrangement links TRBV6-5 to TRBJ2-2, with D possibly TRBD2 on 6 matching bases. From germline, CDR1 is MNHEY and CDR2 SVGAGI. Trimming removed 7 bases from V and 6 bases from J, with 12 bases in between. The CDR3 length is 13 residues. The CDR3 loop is CASTRGEAGELFF. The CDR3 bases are TGTGCCAGCACCCGCGGGGAGGCCGGGGAGCTGTTTTTT.

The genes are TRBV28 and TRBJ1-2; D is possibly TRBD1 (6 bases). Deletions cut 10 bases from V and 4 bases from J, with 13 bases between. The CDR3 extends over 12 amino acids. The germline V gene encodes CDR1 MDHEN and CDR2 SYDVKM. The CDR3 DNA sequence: TGTGCCACGTCGGACAGCCCCTATGGCTACACCTTC. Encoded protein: CATSDSPYGYTF.

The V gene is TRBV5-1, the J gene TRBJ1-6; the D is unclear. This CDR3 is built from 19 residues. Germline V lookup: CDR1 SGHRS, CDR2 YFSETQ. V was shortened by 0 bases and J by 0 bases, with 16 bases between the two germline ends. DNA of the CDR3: TGCGCCAGCAGCTTGGGACCACCGCGGACTAGCTCCTATAATTCACCCCTCCACTTT. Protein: CASSLGPPRTSSYNSPLHF.

DNA for the CDR3: TGCGCCAGCAGCTTGGCCCCTAGCGGGGGCACCGGGGGAGATACGCAGTATTTT. Translating gives CASSLAPSGGTGGDTQYF. The V gene is TRBV5-1, the J gene TRBJ2-3; 10 positions match TRBD2. Trimming took 0 bases from V and 5 from J; bases not matched to a gene: 12. The CDR3 consists of 18 residues. Germline lookup yields CDR1 SGHRS and CDR2 YFSETQ.

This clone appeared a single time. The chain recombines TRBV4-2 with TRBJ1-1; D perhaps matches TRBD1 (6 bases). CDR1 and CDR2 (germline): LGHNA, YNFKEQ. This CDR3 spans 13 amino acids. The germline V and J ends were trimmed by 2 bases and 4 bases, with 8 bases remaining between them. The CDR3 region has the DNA TGTGCCAGCAGCCAAACAGGGTTCACTGAAGCTTTCTTT. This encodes CASSQTGFTEAFF.

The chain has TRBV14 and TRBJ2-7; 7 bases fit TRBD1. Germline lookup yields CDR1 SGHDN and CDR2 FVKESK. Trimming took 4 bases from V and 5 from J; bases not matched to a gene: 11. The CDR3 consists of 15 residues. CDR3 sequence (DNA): TGTGCCAGCAGCCCCCTACAGGGGAAAGGGGACGAGCAGTACTTC. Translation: CASSPLQGKGDEQYF.

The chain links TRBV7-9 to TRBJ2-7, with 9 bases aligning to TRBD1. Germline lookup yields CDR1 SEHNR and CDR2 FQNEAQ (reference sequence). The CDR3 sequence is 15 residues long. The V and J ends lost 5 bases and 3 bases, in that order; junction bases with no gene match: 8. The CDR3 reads CASSLGQGPDYEQYF. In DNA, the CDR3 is TGTGCCAGCAGCCTGGGACAGGGCCCCGACTACGAGCAGTACTTC.

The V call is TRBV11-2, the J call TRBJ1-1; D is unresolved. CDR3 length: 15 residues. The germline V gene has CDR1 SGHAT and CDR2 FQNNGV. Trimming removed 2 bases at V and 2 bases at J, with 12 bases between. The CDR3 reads CASSLHGEFNTEAFF. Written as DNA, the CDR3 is TGTGCCAGCAGCTTACACGGGGAATTCAACACTGAAGCTTTCTTT.

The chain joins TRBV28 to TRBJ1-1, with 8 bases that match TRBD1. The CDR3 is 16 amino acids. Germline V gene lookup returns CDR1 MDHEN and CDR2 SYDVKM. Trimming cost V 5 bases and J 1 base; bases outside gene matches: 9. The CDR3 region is CASSPIRGPRNTEAFF. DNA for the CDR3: TGTGCCAGCAGTCCCATCAGGGGGCCACGGAACACTGAAGCTTTCTTT.

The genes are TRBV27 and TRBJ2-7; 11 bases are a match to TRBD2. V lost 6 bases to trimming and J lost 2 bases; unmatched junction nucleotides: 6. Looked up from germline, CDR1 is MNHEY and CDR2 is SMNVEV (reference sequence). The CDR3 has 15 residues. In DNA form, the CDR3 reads TGTGCCAGCAGCTTCCTTAGCGGGGGGGCCTACGAGCAGTACTTC. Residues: CASSFLSGGAYEQYF.

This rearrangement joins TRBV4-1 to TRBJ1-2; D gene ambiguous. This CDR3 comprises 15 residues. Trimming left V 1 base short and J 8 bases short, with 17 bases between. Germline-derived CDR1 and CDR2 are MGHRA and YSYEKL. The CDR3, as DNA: TGCGCCAGCAGCCAAGCGGGGAACAGCGTTAACGGCTACACCTTC. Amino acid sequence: CASSQAGNSVNGYTF.

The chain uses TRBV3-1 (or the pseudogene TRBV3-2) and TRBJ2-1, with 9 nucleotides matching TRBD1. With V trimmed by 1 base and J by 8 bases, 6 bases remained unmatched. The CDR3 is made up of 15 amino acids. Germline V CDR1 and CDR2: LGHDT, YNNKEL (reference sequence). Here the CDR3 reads CASSQGRTGDDEQFF. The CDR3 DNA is TGTGCCAGCAGCCAAGGAAGGACAGGGGACGATGAGCAGTTCTTC.

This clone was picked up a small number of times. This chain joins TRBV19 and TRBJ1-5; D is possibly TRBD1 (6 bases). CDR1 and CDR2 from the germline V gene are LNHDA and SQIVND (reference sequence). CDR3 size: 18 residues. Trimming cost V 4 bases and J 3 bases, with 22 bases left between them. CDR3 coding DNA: TGTGCCAGTAGTAGGGGCTTCGGGACATTTGATACCAATCAGCCCCAGCATTTT. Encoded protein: CASSRGFGTFDTNQPQHF.

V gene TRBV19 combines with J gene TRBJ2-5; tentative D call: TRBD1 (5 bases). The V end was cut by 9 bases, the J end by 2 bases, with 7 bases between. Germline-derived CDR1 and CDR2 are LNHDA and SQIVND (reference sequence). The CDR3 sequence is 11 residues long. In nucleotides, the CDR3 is TGTGCCAGACGGACACAAGAGACCCAGTACTTC. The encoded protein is CARRTQETQYF.

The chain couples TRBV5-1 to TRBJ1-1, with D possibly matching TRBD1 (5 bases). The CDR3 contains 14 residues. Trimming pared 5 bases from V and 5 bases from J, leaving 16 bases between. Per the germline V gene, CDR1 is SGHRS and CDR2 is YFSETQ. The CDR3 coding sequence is TGCGCCAGCAGTTATGGCGGGGGAGAGACTGAAGCTTTCTTT. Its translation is CASSYGGGETEAFF.

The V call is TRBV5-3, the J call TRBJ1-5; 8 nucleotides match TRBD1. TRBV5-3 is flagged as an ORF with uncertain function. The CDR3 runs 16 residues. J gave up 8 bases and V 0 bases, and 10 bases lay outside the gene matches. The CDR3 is CARSLGSGQGKEPQHF. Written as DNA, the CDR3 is TGTGCCAGAAGCTTGGGGTCAGGACAGGGCAAAGAGCCCCAGCATTTT.

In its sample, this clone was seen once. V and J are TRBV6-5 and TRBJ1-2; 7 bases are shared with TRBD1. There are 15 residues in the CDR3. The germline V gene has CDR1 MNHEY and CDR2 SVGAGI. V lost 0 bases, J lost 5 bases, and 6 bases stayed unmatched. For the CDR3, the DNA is TGTGCCAGCAGTTACTCTCCACAGGGGTATTATGGCTACACCTTC. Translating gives CASSYSPQGYYGYTF.

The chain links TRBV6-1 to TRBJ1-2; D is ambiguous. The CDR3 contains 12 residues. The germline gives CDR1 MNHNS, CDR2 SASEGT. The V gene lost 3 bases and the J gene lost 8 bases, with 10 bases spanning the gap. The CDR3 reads CASSDGPWGYTF. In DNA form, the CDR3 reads TGTGCCAGCAGTGATGGGCCGTGGGGCTACACCTTC.

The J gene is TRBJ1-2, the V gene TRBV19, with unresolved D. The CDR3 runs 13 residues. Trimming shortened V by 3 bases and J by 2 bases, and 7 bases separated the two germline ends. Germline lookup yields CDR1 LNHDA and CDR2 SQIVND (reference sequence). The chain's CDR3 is CASSIEGNYGYTF. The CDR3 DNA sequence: TGTGCCAGTAGTATCGAGGGAAACTATGGCTACACCTTC.

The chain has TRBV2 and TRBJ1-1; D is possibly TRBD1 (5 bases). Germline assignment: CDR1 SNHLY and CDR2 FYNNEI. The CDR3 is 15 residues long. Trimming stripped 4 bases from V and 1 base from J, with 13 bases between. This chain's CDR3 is CASSVSGLENTEAFF. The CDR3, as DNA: TGTGCCAGCAGTGTATCAGGGCTCGAGAACACTGAAGCTTTCTTT.

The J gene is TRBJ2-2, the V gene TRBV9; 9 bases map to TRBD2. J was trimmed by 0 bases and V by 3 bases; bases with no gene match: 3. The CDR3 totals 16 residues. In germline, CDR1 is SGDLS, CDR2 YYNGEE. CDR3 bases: TGTGCCAGCAGCGGTAGACTAGCGGCGAACACCGGGGAGCTGTTTTTT. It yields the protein CASSGRLAANTGELFF.

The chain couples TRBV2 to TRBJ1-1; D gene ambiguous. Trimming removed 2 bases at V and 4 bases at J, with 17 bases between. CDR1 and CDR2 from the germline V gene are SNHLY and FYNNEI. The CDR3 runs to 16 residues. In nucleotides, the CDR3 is TGTGCCAGCAGTGAATATTCAGTGAGGCGGAGCACTGAAGCTTTCTTT. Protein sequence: CASSEYSVRRSTEAFF. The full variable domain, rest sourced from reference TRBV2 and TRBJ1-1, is EPEVTQTPSHQVTQMGQEVILRCVPISNHLYFYWYRQILGQKVEFLVSFYNNEISEKSEIFDDQFSVERPDGSNFTLKIRSTKLEDSAMYFCASSEYSVRRSTEAFFGQGTRLTVV.